The 30 T cell receptor beta chains presented below share a single source sample, sequenced in a study of tumor and adjacent non-tumor tissue in lung cancer. This sample's RNA came from whole unsorted tissue. More than 3 cm separated this lung sample from the edge of the tumor. Three rounds of nested PCR, following a modified ARM-PCR protocol, produced the TCRbeta library. TCRdb used MiXCR to reprocess the multiplex PCR reads, holding one entry per CDR3 protein. This table has 90,000 to 120,000 distinct CDR3 sequences, 65% appearing once. Sequencing was done on a sample of distant non-tumor lung tissue. These receptors were collected from a man aged 25-45 years with non-small cell lung cancer.

The V gene is TRBV11-2, the J gene TRBJ1-5; no clear D gene. The germline V gene encodes CDR1 SGHAT and CDR2 FQNNGV. V shed 5 bases and J shed 5 bases, with 7 bases lying between them. The CDR3 is 12 amino acids. CDR3 sequence: CASSDGDQPQHF. Written as DNA, the CDR3 is TGTGCCAGCAGCGACGGGGATCAGCCCCAGCATTTT.

V usage is TRBV11-2 and J usage is TRBJ1-6; D not resolved. CDR1 is SGHAT and CDR2 is FQNNGV in the germline V gene. This CDR3 contains 15 residues. Trimming removed 1 base at V and 7 bases at J, with 11 bases between. CDR3 DNA sequence: TGTGCCAGCAGCTTAGGCAGGACGGCGAATTCACCCCTCCACTTT. Its protein is CASSLGRTANSPLHF.

This clonotype showed up many times. The V and J genes are TRBV5-4 and TRBJ2-5, with a possible D match to TRBD1 (6 bases). The CDR3 totals 13 residues. Between the trimmed V and J ends, which lost 9 bases and 5 bases, there was a span of 17 bases. Per the germline V gene, CDR1 is SGHNT and CDR2 is YYREEE (reference sequence). CDR3 residues: CANRIGGRETQYF. As DNA, the CDR3 is TGTGCCAACAGGATTGGGGGCCGGGAGACCCAGTACTTC.

There are many counts of this clonotype. The chain couples TRBV12-3 or TRBV12-4 to TRBJ1-5; no definite D call. The V end was cut by 5 bases, the J end by 4 bases, with 3 bases between. The CDR3 sequence is 11 residues long. The CDR3, as DNA: TGTGCCAGCAGTATGAATCAGCCCCAGCATTTT. It codes for CASSMNQPQHF.

Details on this clonotype: Its ends do not fully match the called genes, so a read error is possible. The gene calls are TRBV6-4 and TRBJ2-3; possibly TRBD1 for D (5 bases). Germline CDR1 and CDR2: MRHNA and SNTAGT. The CDR3 has 16 residues. CDR3 in amino acids: CASSDLSGAGSDTRYF. For the CDR3, the DNA is TGTGCCAGCAGTGACCTTAGTGGGGCCGGTTCAGATACGCGGTATTTT.

As to this clonotype: The conserved final phenylalanine or tryptophan is absent from the CDR3, which likely points to a read error. The rearrangement uses TRBV20-1 and TRBJ2-7; 10 bases fit TRBD2. The CDR3 is 14 residues long. Germline V gene sequence: CDR1 DFQATT, CDR2 SNEGSKA (reference sequence). With 6 bases clipped from V and 1 base from J, the junction kept 6 bases outside the gene matches. CDR3 sequence reads: CSARTSGGSYEQYC. The CDR3 DNA sequence: TGCAGTGCCAGGACTAGCGGAGGATCCTACGAGCAGTACTGC.

This chain links TRBV11-2 with TRBJ2-3; D is ambiguous. V was shortened by 4 bases and J by 1 base, with 6 bases between the two germline ends. This CDR3 is 13 amino acids long. The germline V gene encodes CDR1 SGHAT and CDR2 FQNNGV. This chain's CDR3 is CASSSRGTDTQYF. For the CDR3, the DNA is TGTGCCAGCAGCTCCCGGGGCACAGATACGCAGTATTTT.

In regard to this clonotype: Since no conserved phenylalanine or tryptophan closes the CDR3, a read error is the likely cause. The V and J genes are TRBV6-5 and TRBJ2-1; 11 bases match TRBD2. Germline values: CDR1 MNHEY, CDR2 SVGAGI. Trimming removed 10 bases from V and 9 bases from J; junction bases left unmatched: 8. This CDR3 is 13 amino acids long. In DNA, the CDR3 is TGTGCCATGAGCGACACTAGCGGGAGTGAGCAGTTCTCC. It encodes CAMSDTSGSEQFS.

The chain links TRBV20-1 to TRBJ2-7, with 8 bases that match TRBD2. J was trimmed by 9 bases and V by 7 bases; bases with no gene match: 14. There are 13 residues in the CDR3. The germline gives CDR1 DFQATT, CDR2 SNEGSKA (reference sequence). The CDR3, as DNA: TGCAGTGTTAGCGGGGAAGAGGTCTACTTGCAGTACTTC. This gives the protein CSVSGEEVYLQYF.

This clonotype was seen a few times. This may be a read error: a much more frequent sequence differs by one nucleotide. This chain connects TRBV7-8 to TRBJ2-7, with D possibly TRBD2 on 7 matching bases. V lost 5 bases and J lost 7, with 21 bases in between. The germline gives CDR1 SGHVS, CDR2 FQNEAQ. This CDR3 has 15 amino acids. Here the CDR3 reads CASSQGGDGGLEQYF. The CDR3 coding sequence is TGTGCCAGCAGCCAGGGTGGGGACGGGGGGCTGGAGCAGTACTTC.

This rearrangement joins TRBV29-1 to TRBJ2-7; possibly TRBD1 or TRBD2 for D (6 bases each). The CDR3 consists of 13 residues. The germline V gene has CDR1 SQVTM and CDR2 ANQGSEA. Between the trimmed V and J ends, which lost 7 bases and 8 bases, there was a span of 21 bases. The CDR3 DNA reads TGCAGCGCTGGACAGAGGGCCGGGGGCAAGCAGTACTTC. This gives the protein CSAGQRAGGKQYF.

This clonotype has just one count. J is TRBJ1-2 and V is TRBV7-9, with D perhaps matching TRBD1 (5 bases). The germline V gene encodes CDR1 SEHNR and CDR2 FQNEAQ (reference sequence). Trimming pared 11 bases from V and 5 bases from J, leaving 18 bases between. This CDR3 contains 13 residues. CDR3 coding DNA: TGTGCCTGGGGGGATGGGGTTACATATGGCTACACCTTC. Encoded protein: CAWGDGVTYGYTF.

This clonotype was counted many times. The rearrangement uses TRBV4-2 and TRBJ2-5; TRBD2 agrees at 9 bases. Trimming took 4 bases from V and 1 from J; bases not matched to a gene: 10. The CDR3 loop spans 17 amino acids. Per germline, CDR1 LGHNA and CDR2 YNFKEQ. In DNA form, the CDR3 reads TGTGCCAGCAGCCGCGACCCGGGACTAGCTCCCCAAGAGACCCAGTACTTC. Its translation is CASSRDPGLAPQETQYF.

The chain links TRBV11-2 to TRBJ2-1; 16 nucleotides align to TRBD2. CDR3 size: 16 residues. CDR1 is SGHAT, CDR2 FQNNGV, per germline. V trimming: 5 bases; J trimming: 12 bases; junction bases outside the gene matches: 10. The CDR3 loop reads CASSNIGTSGRGGQFF. CDR3 nucleotides: TGTGCCAGCAGCAACATAGGGACTAGCGGGAGGGGTGGGCAGTTCTTC.

The chain combines TRBV7-9 with TRBJ2-2; the D is unclear. CDR3 length equals 16 residues. Germline values: CDR1 SEHNR, CDR2 FQNEAQ (reference sequence). Trimming removed 5 bases from V and 4 bases from J, with 17 bases in between. The CDR3 sequence is CASSLLVGVGTGELFF. The DNA of the CDR3 is TGTGCCAGCAGCCTATTGGTTGGGGTCGGCACCGGGGAGCTGTTTTTT.

About this clonotype itself: With a much larger clone just one base away, this may be a read error. This chain uses TRBV4-2 with TRBJ2-2; tentative D call: TRBD2 (5 bases). Germline V CDR1 and CDR2: LGHNA, YNFKEQ. The CDR3 has 14 amino acids. The ends were cut back, 3 bases at V and 7 bases at J, with 12 bases in the middle. The CDR3, as DNA: TGTGCCAGCAGCCATCCCGGGATGGGCGGGGAGCTGTTTTTT. Its translation is CASSHPGMGGELFF.

Details on this clonotype: A read error is possible here, since a much larger clone lies one base away. The chain uses TRBV5-4 and TRBJ2-5; TRBD2 agrees at 9 bases. Trimming took 4 bases from V and 4 from J; bases not matched to a gene: 8. Germline CDR1 reads SGHNT; CDR2 reads YYREEE (reference sequence). The CDR3 length is 15 residues. The DNA of the CDR3 is TGTGCCAGCAGCCCGCGACTAGCGGACTCAGAGACCCAGTACTTC. This encodes CASSPRLADSETQYF. Complete variable domain (other parts from reference TRBV5-4 and TRBJ2-5): ETGVTQSPTHLIKTRGQQVTLRCSSQSGHNTVSWYQQALGQGPQFIFQYYREEENGRGNFPPRFSGLQFPNYSSELNVNALELDDSALYLCASSPRLADSETQYFGPGTRLLVL.

A word on this clonotype: The junction and the germline gene differ at one end; a read error may be behind it. The chain uses TRBV4-3 and TRBJ2-3; D unresolved. Germline CDR1 and CDR2: LGHNA and YSLEER. There are 13 residues in the CDR3. CDR3 sequence (DNA): TGCGCCAGCAGCCAAGCTAGGTTGGATGCGCAGTTTTTT. Translated: CASSQARLDAQFF.

Note on this clonotype: One junction end does not reproduce the germline sequence, and a read error may be involved. This rearrangement joins TRBV5-4 to TRBJ1-1, with a possible D match to TRBD1 (6 bases). In germline, CDR1 is SGHNT, CDR2 YYREEE (reference sequence). This CDR3 is 15 amino acids long. The CDR3 region is CASSNPGGPSTEAFF. The CDR3 nucleotides are TGTGCCAGCAGCAACCCTGGGGGGCCCAGCACTGAAGCCTTCTTT.

To note about this clonotype: At one end the junction does not follow the germline gene, possibly because of a read error. This chain joins TRBV6-2 or TRBV6-3 and TRBJ1-2; D gene unclear. This CDR3 comprises 13 residues. The germline V gene encodes CDR1 MNHEY and CDR2 SVGEGT. DNA of the CDR3: TGTGGCAGCAGTCACTCCGGGGTAGATGGATACACCTTC. Translating it yields CGSSHSGVDGYTF.

The rearrangement links TRBV12-3 or TRBV12-4 to TRBJ2-2; D gene ambiguous. Trimming pared 11 bases from V and 7 bases from J, leaving 14 bases between. The CDR3 sequence is 12 residues long. The CDR3 sequence is CACSPGVGELFF. CDR3 sequence (DNA): TGTGCCTGCTCCCCGGGTGTCGGGGAGCTGTTTTTT.

This chain joins TRBV11-2 and TRBJ2-1; weak D call: TRBD2 (5 bases). The germline V gene encodes CDR1 SGHAT and CDR2 FQNNGV. The CDR3 has 15 amino acids. V was clipped by 2 bases and J by 12 bases, with 20 bases between them. In nucleotides, the CDR3 is TGTGCCAGCAGCTTAATCCTACTAGGGATTGATGTGCAGTTCTTC. It codes for CASSLILLGIDVQFF.

This clonotype was found many times. The chain combines TRBV10-3 with TRBJ1-2; 7 positions match TRBD1. Trimming removed 6 bases from V and 3 bases from J; junction bases left unmatched: 10. Per the germline V gene, CDR1 is ENHRY and CDR2 is SYGVKD. CDR3 size: 15 residues. The CDR3 loop reads CAISRDREWYYGYTF. The CDR3 nucleotides read TGTGCCATCAGCCGCGACAGGGAATGGTACTATGGCTACACCTTC.

The chain joins TRBV11-2 to TRBJ2-7; 7 nucleotides match TRBD1. J was trimmed by 2 bases and V by 5 bases; bases with no gene match: 12. This CDR3 contains 16 residues. CDR1 and CDR2 from the germline V gene are SGHAT and FQNNGV. In nucleotides, the CDR3 is TGTGCCAGCAGCCACCTCTCCGGGACAGAAACCTACGAGCAGTACTTC. Its translation is CASSHLSGTETYEQYF. Full variable domain (remainder filled in from reference TRBV11-2 and TRBJ2-7): EAGVAQSPRYKIIEKRQSVAFWCNPISGHATLYWYQQILGQGPKLLIQFQNNGVVDDSQLPKDRFSAERLKGVDSTLKIQPAKLEDSAVYLCASSHLSGTETYEQYFGPGTRLTVT.

As concerns this clonotype: Possible read error: a much larger clone is one base away. The J gene is TRBJ2-4, the V gene TRBV28, with D perhaps TRBD1 or TRBD2 (6 bases each). CDR3 size: 13 residues. Germline CDR1 is MDHEN and CDR2 is SYDVKM. The CDR3 region is CANSEGGKNIQYF. The DNA of the CDR3 is TGTGCCAACAGTGAGGGGGGCAAAAACATTCAGTACTTC.

The V gene is TRBV20-1, the J gene TRBJ2-3; 10 bases are shared with TRBD2. Germline values: CDR1 DFQATT, CDR2 SNEGSKA (reference sequence). Trimming took 5 bases from V and 11 from J; bases not matched to a gene: 13. The CDR3 loop spans 14 amino acids. CDR3 DNA sequence: TGCAGTGCTTTACTAGCGGGGAGCACACATATGCAGTATTTT. The encoded protein is CSALLAGSTHMQYF.

A remark on this clonotype: A much larger clone lies one base from this, so it may be a read error. Here the CDR3 omits its conserved ending phenylalanine or tryptophan, so a read error is the likely source. The rearrangement uses TRBV5-4 and TRBJ1-1; D is unclear. The germline V and J ends were trimmed by 0 bases and 1 base, with 10 bases remaining between them. The CDR3 covers 15 residues. Germline CDR1 and CDR2: SGHNT and YYREEE (reference sequence). The CDR3, as DNA: TGTGCCAGCAGCTTGGAGGCCAGCCCGAACACTGAAGCTTTCTCT. Amino acids: CASSLEASPNTEAFS.

With regard to this clonotype: This could be a read error, since a much larger clone is one nucleotide away. This chain links TRBV7-9 with TRBJ2-2; D possibly corresponds to TRBD1 (5 bases). Trimming took 5 bases from V and 0 from J, leaving 10 bases between them. The CDR3 has 15 amino acids. Germline CDR1 and CDR2: SEHNR and FQNEAQ (reference sequence). CDR3 loop: CASSPTESNTGELFF. CDR3 nucleotide sequence: TGTGCCAGCAGCCCGACAGAATCGAACACCGGGGAGCTGTTTTTT.

Remarks on this clonotype: A much larger clone lies a single base off, so this may be a read error. The V and J genes are TRBV12-3 or TRBV12-4 and TRBJ2-1; 14 nucleotides align to TRBD2. The CDR3 consists of 18 residues. The CDR3 DNA sequence: TGTTCCAGCAGTTGGACTAGCGGGGGGATTGGGACCTACAATGAGCAGTTCTTC. Its protein is CSSSWTSGGIGTYNEQFF.

This clonotype was seen more than once but under ten times. A much bigger clone sits one base away, suggesting this may be a read error. CDR3 loop: CGVTRDRELDTQYF. The CDR3, as DNA: TGCGGCGTTACCCGGGACAGGGAACTGGATACGCAGTATTTT. V is TRBV29-1 and J is TRBJ2-3; 9 bases line up with TRBD1. Germline-derived CDR1 and CDR2 are SQVTM and ANQGSEA. This CDR3 spans 14 amino acids.